This section outlines one T cell receptor beta chain sequence together with its context. The antigen remains undetermined. The data were produced by immunoSEQ multiplex PCR, yet TCRdb's version contains in-frame clones alone and is incomplete. Seen here are 1.4 million to 1.5 million clones, 95% to 97% observed once, and the top ten hold 0.95% to 1.5%. Trimming removed 4 bases from V and 4 bases from J, with 7 bases in between. Germline CDR1 and CDR2: SNHLY and FYNNEI. This CDR3 comprises 12 residues. Donors comprised healthy HIV-negative adults lacking recent acute infections or vaccinations. Donors comprised only Caucasian adults living in Nashville, Tennessee. The sample originates from a study of shared clonotypes between healthy human individuals. Study outcomes and limitations: Investigators expected sequencing depth to affect clonotype sharing among donors. Rarefaction demonstrated incomplete sorted-subset sequencing despite large depth.

The chain couples TRBV2 to TRBJ1-2; D call uncertain. The TCR was taken from a young man in good health. The sequenced material came from naive CD4+ T cells sorted from blood. The subset was: CD45RA+ positively selected. The CDR3: CASSVQAYGYTF. The CDR3 DNA is TGTGCCAGCAGTGTCCAGGCCTATGGCTACACCTTC. Combining the CDR3 with reference TRBV2 and TRBJ1-2 gives the whole variable domain EPEVTQTPSHQVTQMGQEVILRCVPISNHLYFYWYRQILGQKVEFLVSFYNNEISEKSEIFDDQFSVERPDGSNFTLKIRSTKLEDSAMYFCASSVQAYGYTFGSGTRLTVV.